This is a list of T cell receptor beta chains from one sample in a study of blood T cell repertoires in COVID-19. Generated by immunoSEQ multiplex PCR, the TCRdb table keeps only in-frame clones and is missing some. The sample carries approximately 160,000 clones, around 80% recorded once. The sample comprised peripheral blood. Receptors were obtained from a man between 60 and 70 years old with active or convalescent COVID-19. The CDR3 runs from the conserved cysteine through the conserved F or W. D genes are given only for firm matches. Size is stated for part of the rows, as once, few or many counts, or as a class when the clone is expanded.

abundance | d_gene | j_gene | v_gene | CDR3aa | CDR3nt
- | TRBD2 | TRBJ2-7 | TRBV3-1/TRBV3-2 | CASSLGLAGRSYEQYF | TGTGCCAGCAGCCTAGGACTAGCGGGGCGTTCCTACGAGCAGTACTTC
- | - | TRBJ1-3 | TRBV5-1 | CASRELRGSQYTIYF | TGCGCCAGCAGGGAGTTAAGAGGATCTCAATACACCATATATTTT
- | TRBD1 | TRBJ1-4 | TRBV19 | CASSTLDRGNEKLFF | TGTGCCAGTAGTACCCTCGACAGGGGAAATGAAAAACTGTTTTTT
once | - | TRBJ2-2 | TRBV19 | CATSRGTGELFF | TGTGCCACCTCTAGGGGAACCGGGGAGCTGTTTTTT
- | - | TRBJ1-1 | TRBV12-3/TRBV12-4 | CASSPREQSEAFF | TGTGCCAGCAGCCCCCGAGAACAGTCTGAAGCTTTCTTT
- | - | TRBJ2-7 | TRBV6-5 | CASHNRGFDEQYF | TGTGCCAGCCACAATAGGGGGTTCGACGAGCAGTACTTC
- | - | TRBJ1-1 | TRBV5-4 | CASSSPDRNTEAFF | TGTGCCAGCAGCTCACCCGACAGGAACACTGAAGCTTTCTTT
- | - | TRBJ1-1 | TRBV20-1 | CSASMASPGTEAFF | TGCAGTGCTAGTATGGCCTCACCGGGCACTGAAGCTTTCTTT
once | TRBD2 | TRBJ2-5 | TRBV5-1 | CASSLGGLAGAQETQYF | TGCGCCAGCAGCTTGGGAGGACTAGCGGGGGCACAAGAGACCCAGTACTTC
- | - | TRBJ2-2 | TRBV7-9 | CASSRGQIPNTGELFF | TGTGCCAGCAGCAGAGGACAGATTCCGAACACCGGGGAGCTGTTTTTT
few | - | TRBJ2-3 | TRBV25-1 | CASSETNHPSTDTQYF | TGTGCCAGCAGTGAGACTAATCACCCAAGCACAGATACGCAGTATTTT
- | - | TRBJ1-1 | TRBV19 | CASSITTYTEAFF | TGTGCCAGTAGTATTACGACTTACACTGAAGCTTTCTTT
- | TRBD2 | TRBJ2-3 | TRBV9 | CASSVATRLAGGSTDTQYF | TGTGCCAGCAGCGTAGCTACTCGGCTAGCGGGGGGGAGCACAGATACGCAGTATTTT
many | - | TRBJ2-7 | TRBV6-5 | CASRQEGTYEQYF | TGTGCCAGCAGGCAGGAGGGGACTTACGAGCAGTACTTC
- | - | TRBJ1-2 | TRBV7-2 | CASSPQRTNYGYTF | TGTGCCAGCAGCCCACAGCGGACTAACTATGGCTACACCTTC
- | - | TRBJ1-5 | TRBV18 | CASSVTSGGSSYQPQHF | TGTGCCAGCTCAGTAACATCGGGGGGGAGTAGCTATCAGCCCCAGCATTTT
- | TRBD1 | TRBJ2-1 | TRBV29-1 | CSVLDRARYNEQFF | TGCAGCGTTCTCGACAGGGCACGGTACAATGAGCAGTTCTTC
once | - | TRBJ2-1 | TRBV7-3 | CASSSGGPYNEQFF | TGTGCCAGCAGCTCAGGCGGGCCCTACAATGAGCAGTTCTTC
- | - | TRBJ2-5 | TRBV5-4 | CASSRGAGSEWETQYF | TGTGCCAGCAGCCGCGGCGCAGGGTCTGAGTGGGAGACCCAGTACTTC
- | TRBD1 | TRBJ1-6 | TRBV19 | CASSSDRVDSPLHF | TGTGCCAGTAGTTCTGACAGGGTTGATTCACCCCTCCACTTT
- | TRBD1 | TRBJ2-7 | TRBV19 | CASSIDNRGYEQYF | TGTGCCAGTAGTATAGATAACAGGGGGTACGAGCAGTACTTC
- | TRBD2 | TRBJ2-1 | TRBV2 | CASSEHTSGDYNEQFF | TGTGCCAGCAGTGAACATACTAGCGGAGATTACAATGAGCAGTTCTTC
- | - | TRBJ1-5 | TRBV12-3/TRBV12-4 | CASSIQQPQHF | TGTGCCAGCAGTATCCAGCAGCCCCAGCATTTT
- | TRBD1 | TRBJ2-4 | TRBV19 | CASQEGQGKNIQYF | TGTGCCAGCCAAGAGGGACAGGGTAAAAACATTCAGTACTTC
- | - | TRBJ2-3 | TRBV29-1 | CSAWTPSSTDTQYF | TGCAGCGCTTGGACACCGTCTAGCACAGATACGCAGTATTTT
- | - | TRBJ1-5 | TRBV19 | CASSAGHSNQPQHF | TGTGCCAGTAGTGCAGGGCATAGCAATCAGCCCCAGCATTTT
- | TRBD1 | TRBJ1-6 | TRBV18 | CASSPLTGDSPLHF | TGTGCCAGCTCACCTCTGACAGGGGACTCACCCCTCCACTTT
- | TRBD1 | TRBJ1-2 | TRBV27 | CASRLRGTELYGYTF | TGTGCCAGCAGGTTACGCGGGACAGAACTCTATGGCTACACCTTC
- | TRBD2 | TRBJ2-4 | TRBV10-2 | CASSERLAGVDFTAKNIQYF | TGCGCCAGCAGTGAGAGACTAGCGGGAGTGGATTTTACGGCCAAAAACATTCAGTACTTC
- | TRBD1 | TRBJ1-2 | TRBV5-4 | CASSLATGGENYGYTF | TGTGCCAGCAGCTTGGCGACAGGGGGGGAAAACTATGGCTACACCTTC
- | TRBD2 | TRBJ2-7 | TRBV6-2/TRBV6-3 | CASSYSASGSNRQYF | TGTGCCAGCAGTTACTCGGCTAGCGGGAGCAACCGGCAGTACTTC
few | - | TRBJ1-2 | TRBV6-5 | CASSSDRYGYTF | TGTGCCAGCAGCTCCGACAGATATGGCTACACCTTC
- | TRBD1 | TRBJ1-3 | TRBV3-1/TRBV3-2 | CASSQAYRGSSGNTIYF | TGTGCCAGCAGCCAAGCCTACAGGGGGAGCTCTGGAAACACCATATATTTT
- | TRBD2 | TRBJ2-1 | TRBV11-2 | CASSLGLAGGLSYNEQFF | TGTGCCAGCAGCTTGGGGCTAGCGGGAGGACTCTCCTACAATGAGCAGTTCTTC
few | TRBD1 | TRBJ2-7 | TRBV4-2 | CASSQGATGGNYEQYF | TGTGCCAGCAGCCAAGGGGCGACAGGGGGCAACTACGAGCAGTACTTC